This T cell receptor (beta chain) was sequenced in a study of naive and memory T cell subsets. The library had UMIs added by 3' ligation of an oligonucleotide to TCR cDNA. Input was about 1 to 1,100 ng of DNase-treated total RNA without cell sorting. The CDR3 length is 16 residues. The germline gives CDR1 MGHRA, CDR2 YSYEKL. V dropped 0 bases and J dropped 2; count of bases not matched to a gene: 6. Ligated cDNA underwent four rounds of PCR with nested alpha and beta constant region primers and SP2. Reverse transcription of blood and skin TCR RNA was primed at alpha and beta constant regions. TCRdb independently ran MiXCR on the 5' RACE reads; one entry per CDR3 protein. The sample records approximately 58,000 distinct CDR3 sequences, over 7% being singletons.

The chain recombines TRBV4-1 with TRBJ2-5; 7 bases fit TRBD2. This sequence was found in a male donor in good health. The chain's CDR3 is CASSQDITGGQETQYF. As DNA, the CDR3 is TGCGCCAGCAGCCAAGATATAACGGGGGGTCAAGAGACCCAGTACTTC.